This passage covers 24 T cell receptor beta chains from one sample sequenced in a study of T-cell reconstitution after alpha-beta-depleted transplantation in children. Unique molecular identifiers were built into the TCRbeta library. Via MiXCR, TCRdb re-called the PCR reads, giving one row per CDR3 protein. The sample comprises around 600,000 distinct CDR3 sequences, roughly 23% of which are singletons, and approximately 14% rests with the top ten. This material consisted of PBMCs, mostly from graft donor cells, taken 360 days after TCRalphabeta/CD19-depleted stem cell transplant. These receptors all come from a boy under two years old who had a stem cell transplant for acute myeloid leukemia, so the T cells may come from the graft donor.

V gene TRBV27 combines with J gene TRBJ2-7; 9 bases fit TRBD2. The ends lost 2 bases at V and 0 bases at J; junction bases unmatched: 8. The CDR3 runs 17 residues. Looked up from germline, CDR1 is MNHEY and CDR2 is SMNVEV (reference sequence). The CDR3 is CASSLVPLAGPSYEQYF. CDR3 nucleotides: TGTGCCAGCAGTTTAGTGCCCCTAGCGGGGCCCTCCTACGAGCAGTACTTC.

The V call is TRBV24-1, the J call TRBJ1-4; 7 bases fit TRBD1. Germline CDR1 KGHDR, CDR2 SFDVKD. This CDR3 is 19 amino acids long. After removal of 2 bases from V and 6 bases from J, the junction contained 17 bases not matched to a gene. CDR3 in amino acids: CATSDSGTVWGETHEKLFF. For the CDR3, the DNA is TGTGCCACCAGTGATTCCGGGACAGTATGGGGTGAGACCCATGAAAAACTGTTTTTT.

The J gene is TRBJ2-7, the V gene TRBV12-3 or TRBV12-4; a weak D match, TRBD2 (5 bases). The CDR3 runs 13 residues. V was shortened by 5 bases and J by 5 bases, with 13 bases between the two germline ends. CDR3 in DNA: TGTGCCAGCAGTCCCACGGGGAACCACGAGCAGTACGTC. The encoded protein is CASSPTGNHEQYV.

This chain joins TRBV27 and TRBJ1-6; D possibly corresponds to TRBD1 (6 bases). The CDR3 sequence is 19 residues long. Germline lookup yields CDR1 MNHEY and CDR2 SMNVEV (reference sequence). V was clipped by 6 bases and J by 6 bases, with 27 bases between them. The CDR3 sequence is CASSSSGQGSWRTNSPLHF. The CDR3, as DNA: TGTGCCAGCAGCTCATCGGGACAAGGGTCATGGAGGACTAATTCACCCCTCCACTTT.

This chain uses TRBV4-3 with TRBJ2-7; TRBD2 agrees at 15 bases. CDR1 is LGHNA, CDR2 YSLEER, per germline. V shed 4 bases, J shed 2 bases, and the junction held 12 bases outside the gene matches. This CDR3 spans 19 amino acids. CDR3 sequence reads: CASSPTRGTSGGKAYEQYF. The CDR3 nucleotides are TGCGCCAGCAGCCCAACTAGAGGGACTAGCGGGGGGAAGGCCTACGAGCAGTACTTC.

This clonotype has at least ten counts. The chain is built from TRBV5-8 and TRBJ2-1; no firm D call. V lost 2 bases, J lost 0 bases, and 18 bases lay in between. The CDR3 contains 18 residues. Per the germline V gene, CDR1 is SGHTS and CDR2 is YDEGEE. The chain's CDR3 is CASSFIGSSDSSYNEQFF. CDR3 nucleotides: TGTGCCAGCAGCTTTATCGGCAGCTCAGATAGCTCCTACAATGAGCAGTTCTTC. Full variable domain (rest looked up from reference TRBV5-8 and TRBJ2-1): EAGVTQSPTHLIKTRGQQATLRCSPISGHTSVYWYQQALGLGLQFLLWYDEGEERNRGNFPPRFSGRQFPNYSSELNVNALELEDSALYLCASSFIGSSDSSYNEQFFGPGTRLTVL.

The rearrangement joins TRBV29-1 to TRBJ1-2; possibly TRBD1 for D (6 bases). Trimming took 5 bases from V and 0 from J, leaving 10 bases between them. This CDR3 comprises 13 residues. The germline V gene encodes CDR1 SQVTM and CDR2 ANQGSEA. CDR3 loop: CSVPGAANYGYTF. In DNA form, the CDR3 reads TGCAGCGTTCCAGGGGCAGCTAACTATGGCTACACCTTC.

The rearrangement uses TRBV11-2 and TRBJ1-5, with D uncertain. The germline V gene has CDR1 SGHAT and CDR2 FQNNGV. CDR3 length: 13 amino acids. Deletions cut 5 bases from V and 3 bases from J, with 8 bases between. In DNA, the CDR3 is TGTGCCAGCAGCATAGGATCCAATCAGCCCCAGCATTTT. Translation: CASSIGSNQPQHF.

The chain links TRBV2 to TRBJ2-2; perhaps TRBD1 as D (5 bases). Germline CDR1 reads SNHLY; CDR2 reads FYNNEI. The V and J ends lost 3 bases and 4 bases respectively, with 9 bases between them. The CDR3 runs to 14 residues. The CDR3 DNA reads TGTGCCAGCAGTGACCAGGGTCCCACCGGGGAGCTGTTTTTT. This encodes CASSDQGPTGELFF.

This clonotype was counted many times. The chain uses TRBV29-1 and TRBJ2-5; 13 bases are shared with TRBD2. Germline CDR1 is SQVTM and CDR2 is ANQGSEA. The CDR3 totals 13 residues. J lost 2 bases, V lost 6 bases, and 0 bases had no gene match. CDR3 amino acids: CSVLAGGQETQYF. The DNA of the CDR3 is TGCAGCGTACTAGCGGGGGGGCAAGAGACCCAGTACTTC. Drawing the rest from reference TRBV29-1 and TRBJ2-5, the complete variable domain is SAVISQKPSRDICQRGTSLTIQCQVDSQVTMMFWYRQQPGQSLTLIATANQGSEATYESGFVIDKFPISRPNLTFSTLTVSNMSPEDSSIYLCSVLAGGQETQYFGPGTRLLVL.

The V call is TRBV27, the J call TRBJ2-2; TRBD1 agrees at 7 bases. The CDR3 is made up of 15 amino acids. The germline V gene has CDR1 MNHEY and CDR2 SMNVEV (reference sequence). V was clipped by 6 bases and J by 7 bases; unmatched bases: 11. In DNA, the CDR3 is TGTGCCAGCAGCCCCCTAGACAGGGACGGCGGGGAGCTGTTTTTT. Translating gives CASSPLDRDGGELFF.

This chain uses TRBV29-1 with TRBJ2-5, with no clear D. V was cut by 3 bases and J by 4 bases, with 12 bases left in between. Germline-derived CDR1 and CDR2 are SQVTM and ANQGSEA. CDR3 size: 13 residues. CDR3 protein: CSVDRHQLETQYF. The CDR3 DNA is TGCAGCGTTGACCGGCATCAACTAGAGACCCAGTACTTC.

The chain employs TRBV10-2 and TRBJ2-5, with D possibly matching TRBD1 (6 bases). Trimming removed 9 bases from V and 3 bases from J, with 17 bases in between. Germline V CDR1 and CDR2: WSHSY, SAAADI. The CDR3 runs 14 residues. The CDR3 reads CASTEQGWEETQYF. CDR3 nucleotide sequence: TGCGCCAGTACGGAACAGGGCTGGGAAGAGACCCAGTACTTC.

In its sample, this clonotype was seen a few times. The chain carries TRBV29-1 and TRBJ1-1; no firm D call. V was shortened by 2 bases and J by 7 bases, with 8 bases between the two germline ends. This CDR3 has 11 amino acids. The germline V gene encodes CDR1 SQVTM and CDR2 ANQGSEA. This chain's CDR3 is CSVELWSEAFF. The CDR3 DNA reads TGCAGCGTTGAACTGTGGAGTGAAGCTTTCTTT.

This clonotype was observed a handful of times. The V call is TRBV5-5, the J call TRBJ2-5; 7 positions agree with TRBD1. V shed 4 bases, J shed 5 bases, and the junction held 5 bases outside the gene matches. This CDR3 region has 13 residues. Looked up from germline, CDR1 is SGHKS and CDR2 is YYEKEE (reference sequence). The CDR3 region has the DNA TGTGCCAGCAGCCCCGACAGGGTGGAGACCCAGTACTTC. It codes for CASSPDRVETQYF.

The V and J genes are TRBV6-1 and TRBJ1-2; weak D call: TRBD1 (6 bases). V dropped 8 bases and J dropped 5 bases, with 21 bases sitting between them. This CDR3 has 15 residues. The V gene's germline CDR1 is MNHNS and CDR2 SASEGT. Here the CDR3 DNA reads TGTGCCAGCCCCGCCGGACACCTCACAGGGTATGGCTACACCTTC. This encodes CASPAGHLTGYGYTF.

This clonotype has only a few counts. This chain connects TRBV6-6 to TRBJ2-7; 7 bases fit TRBD2. V gave up 8 bases and J gave up 7 bases; unmatched junction bases: 8. The CDR3 extends over 12 amino acids. Germline-derived CDR1 and CDR2 are MNHNY and SVGAGI (reference sequence). In DNA, the CDR3 is TGTGCCAGCTCTAACGGGGGGTCGGAGCAGTACTTC. It specifies CASSNGGSEQYF.

V and J are TRBV2 and TRBJ2-1; D gene unclear. Looked up from germline, CDR1 is SNHLY and CDR2 is FYNNEI. CDR3 size: 15 residues. V shed 1 base and J shed 0 bases, with 7 bases lying between them. Here the CDR3 reads CASSEDISSYNEQFF. The CDR3 coding sequence is TGTGCCAGCAGTGAAGACATTAGCTCCTACAATGAGCAGTTCTTC.

V usage is TRBV12-3 or TRBV12-4 and J usage is TRBJ2-3; 8 bases fit TRBD1. This CDR3 is 14 amino acids long. V shed 5 bases, J shed 2 bases, and the junction held 3 bases outside the gene matches. DNA for the CDR3: TGTGCCAGCAGTCGACAGGGGACCACAGATACGCAGTATTTT. Amino acids: CASSRQGTTDTQYF.

This CDR3 is CSAPGWQGTKETQYF. In DNA, the CDR3 is TGCAGTGCCCCTGGGTGGCAGGGGACAAAAGAGACCCAGTACTTC. This sequence joins TRBV20-1 and TRBJ2-5, with D possibly TRBD1 on 6 matching bases. Germline V gene sequence: CDR1 DFQATT, CDR2 SNEGSKA (reference sequence). Trimming pared 6 bases from V and 3 bases from J, leaving 20 bases between. CDR3 length: 15 amino acids.

This clonotype appeared a few times. The chain couples TRBV20-1 to TRBJ1-2, with TRBD1 identical over 7 bases. The CDR3 consists of 13 residues. Germline V lookup: CDR1 DFQATT, CDR2 SNEGSKA (reference sequence). Trimming at V came to 7 bases and at J to 0 bases, leaving 5 bases not matched to a gene. The CDR3: CSVGTEANYGYTF. The CDR3, as DNA: TGCAGTGTTGGGACAGAAGCTAACTATGGCTACACCTTC.

The table lists this clonotype with many counts. The genes are TRBV27 and TRBJ2-7; D uncertain. This CDR3 has 16 amino acids. Trimming removed 2 bases from V and 2 bases from J, with 16 bases in between. Per germline, CDR1 MNHEY and CDR2 SMNVEV (reference sequence). The CDR3 DNA is TGTGCCAGCAGTTTAGGGCCAGGTCCCTCGACCTACGAGCAGTACTTC. Its protein product is CASSLGPGPSTYEQYF.

This clonotype was seen repeatedly, ten times or more. J is TRBJ2-5 and V is TRBV29-1; no clear D gene. V was clipped by 2 bases and J by 5 bases, with 12 bases between them. The CDR3 runs to 13 residues. Germline V CDR1 and CDR2: SQVTM, ANQGSEA. The CDR3 protein is CSVEHQAPETQYF. In nucleotides, the CDR3 is TGCAGCGTTGAACACCAGGCTCCCGAGACCCAGTACTTC.

This chain uses TRBV20-1 with TRBJ2-7, with 8 bases that match TRBD2. V shed 5 bases and J 5 bases; nucleotides not matched to a gene: 2. The CDR3 is 11 residues long. The V gene's germline CDR1 is DFQATT and CDR2 SNEGSKA (reference sequence). The CDR3 is CSARGGHEQYV. The CDR3, as DNA: TGCAGTGCTCGGGGGGGACACGAGCAGTACGTC.